This TCR beta chain was sequenced for a study of human T cells and chemical hapten exposure. Study-wide points: TCRs exceeding a frequency of 1 in 1000 stayed unchanged under DPC sensitization. Versus controls, expanded TCRs had significantly more large CDR3 similarity clusters.

Germline assignment: CDR1 ENHRY and CDR2 SYGVKD. V lost 3 bases, J lost 4 bases, and 12 bases lay in between. The CDR3 is made up of 15 amino acids. This clonotype was seen repeatedly, ten times or more. Its cognate antigen is unknown. Unique molecular identifiers were attached to individual cDNA molecules within the library. Each CDR3 protein is one row after TCRdb ran MiXCR on the RACE reads. Of tens of thousands of distinct CDR3 sequences listed, 8% to 10% are singletons. The time point here: patch test 3, about 24 weeks after DPC sensitization. Described treatment: therapeutic diphenylcyclopropenone sensitization with weekly scalp DPC. Someone pulled total RNA out of unfractionated whole blood. Alopecia patients, 18 to 70 years old and DPC-suitable, served as donors.

This chain uses TRBV10-3 with TRBJ2-2; unclear D gene. The TCR sequence derives from a man aged 45-65 years with alopecia areata. Some clones in this sample may be carry-over from other donors' samples. Specimen: whole blood, collected in connection with sensitization to the hapten diphenylcyclopropenone (DPC). The CDR3 sequence is CAISELGQITGELFF. The CDR3 nucleotides read TGTGCCATCAGTGAACTTGGGCAGATCACCGGGGAGCTGTTTTTT.